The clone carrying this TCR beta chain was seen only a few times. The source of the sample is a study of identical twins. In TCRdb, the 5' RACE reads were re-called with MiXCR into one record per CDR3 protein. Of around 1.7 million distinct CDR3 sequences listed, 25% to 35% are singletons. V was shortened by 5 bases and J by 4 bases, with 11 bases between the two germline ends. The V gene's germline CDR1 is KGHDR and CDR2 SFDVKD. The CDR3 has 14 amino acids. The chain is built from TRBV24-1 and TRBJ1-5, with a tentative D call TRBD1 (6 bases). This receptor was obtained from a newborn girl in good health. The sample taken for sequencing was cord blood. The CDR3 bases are TGTGCCACCAGTGCCATGACAGGAAATCAGCCCCAGCATTTT. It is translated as CATSAMTGNQPQHF.